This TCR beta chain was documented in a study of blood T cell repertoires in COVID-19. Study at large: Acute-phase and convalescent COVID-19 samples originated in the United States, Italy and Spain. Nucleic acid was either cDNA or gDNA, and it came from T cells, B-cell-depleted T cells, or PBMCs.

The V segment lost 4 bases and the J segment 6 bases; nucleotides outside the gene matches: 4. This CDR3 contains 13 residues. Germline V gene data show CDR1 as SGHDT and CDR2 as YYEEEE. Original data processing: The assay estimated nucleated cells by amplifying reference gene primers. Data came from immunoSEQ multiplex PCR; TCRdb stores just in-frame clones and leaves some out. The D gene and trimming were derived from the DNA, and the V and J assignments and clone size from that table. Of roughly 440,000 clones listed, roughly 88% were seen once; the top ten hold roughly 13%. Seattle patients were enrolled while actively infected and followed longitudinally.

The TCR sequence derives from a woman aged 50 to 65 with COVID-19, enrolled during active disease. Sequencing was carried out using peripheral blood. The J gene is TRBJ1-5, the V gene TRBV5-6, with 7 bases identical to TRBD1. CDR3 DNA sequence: TGTGCCAGCAGCCAGGGGGTAGGTCAGCCCCAGCATTTT. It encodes CASSQGVGQPQHF.